This T cell receptor (beta chain) is from a study of blood T cell repertoires in COVID-19. In the study overall: The United States, Italy and Spain were the sources of the acute and convalescent COVID-19 samples. In each case, the material was cDNA or gDNA derived from T cells, B-cell-depleted T cells, or PBMCs.

CDR3 size: 18 residues. Germline V lookup: CDR1 MGHRA, CDR2 YSYEKL. Trimming stripped 4 bases from V and 0 bases from J, with 19 bases between. Authors' methods: Cell counts per sample came from amplifying reference gene primers. The table came from immunoSEQ multiplex PCR; TCRdb's copy has only in-frame clones and leaves some out. Clone size and the V and J calls come from that table; the DNA yielded D and trimming. Here the sample spans 130,000 to 150,000 clones, over 75% being singletons. The clonotype was recovered from a man between 65 and 85 years old with acute or convalescent COVID-19. The specimen sequenced was peripheral blood. This sequence joins TRBV4-1 and TRBJ2-1; D gene unclear. The CDR3 sequence is CASSPEAFELSSYNEQFF. DNA of the CDR3: TGCGCCAGCAGCCCCGAGGCCTTTGAACTAAGCTCCTACAATGAGCAGTTCTTC.